A single T cell receptor beta chain is shown here with its context. Its antigen is not identified. This entry is derived from a study of T cell clones after liver transplantation. Study at large: In this trial, immunosuppression withdrawal was attempted within 2 years of liver transplant. TCRbeta sequencing after a pre-transplant mixed lymphocyte reaction identified graft-donor-reactive clones, later tracked in post-transplant blood. Overall study results and limits: These preliminary findings come from unstandardized post-transplant sampling times. Low donor cell numbers restricted donor-reactive repertoire measurement in two subjects.

Repertoires were generated with immunoSEQ multiplex PCR, while TCRdb's copy carries only in-frame clones and drops some. The sample yields about 9,800 clones, around 70% seen once. Germline V gene data show CDR1 as WNHNN and CDR2 as SYGVQD (reference sequence). The CDR3 has 12 residues. V lost 3 bases to trimming and J lost 7 bases, with 7 bases between them. The V call is TRBV10-1, the J call TRBJ1-5; D remains unclear. The receptor was derived from a human patient who received a liver transplant. Among the T cells, some may be from the graft donor. Sequenced material: CD8+ T cells from blood, taken at the approximately 16-month timepoint. The CDR3 sequence is CASSDGEQPQHF. The CDR3 coding sequence is TGCGCCAGCAGTGACGGGGAACAGCCCCAGCATTTT.